This TCR beta chain was profiled in a study of shared clonotypes between healthy human individuals. Looking at the study overall: A couple of women and a few men aged 18 to 49 served as donors. General study results and limits: Measured sharing among donors was expected to vary with sequencing depth.

Data came from immunoSEQ multiplex PCR; TCRdb stores just in-frame clones and leaves some out. The sample lists more than 550,000 clones; roughly 87% were seen once. Concerning this clone: Its cognate antigen is unknown.

The CDR3 covers 12 residues. The germline V gene encodes CDR1 SEHNR and CDR2 FQNEAQ (reference sequence). V gave up 0 bases and J gave up 8 bases, with 7 bases separating them. J is TRBJ1-1 and V is TRBV7-9; D gene ambiguous. The sequenced sample consisted of memory CD8+ T cells from PBMCs. The subset denotes: CD45RO+ cells pooled with CCR7-negative TemRA cells. The clonotype originates from a man aged 18 to 29 in good health. Some clones in this sample may be carry-over from other donors' samples. The DNA for the CDR3 is TGTGCCAGCAGCTTAGCTTCCAGAGAAGCTTTCTTT. It yields the protein CASSLASREAFF.